This T cell receptor (beta chain) was captured in a study of T cells in tuberculosis. CDR1 and CDR2 from the germline V gene are MNHNS and SASEGT. Trimming left V 8 bases short and J 2 bases short, with 16 bases between. The CDR3 runs 15 residues. Assay: immunoSEQ multiplex PCR; the TCRdb copy retains only in-frame clones and omits some. The sample includes approximately 60,000 clones, about four fifths of them seen just once. Sorting used thawed, overnight-rested PBMC stained with anti-CD3, a viability dye and GMM-loaded CD1B tetramer. CD1B tetramers were loaded with Rhodococcus equi-derived C32 glucose monomycolate.

V usage is TRBV6-1 and J usage is TRBJ1-5; D is uncertain. The sequenced material came from CD1b-GMM tetramer-negative cells sorted from PBMCs. This sequence was found in an adult woman with latent tuberculosis. DNA for the CDR3: TGTGCCAGCCGCGGACTGAGTCTCCGCAATCAGCCCCAGCATTTT. It encodes CASRGLSLRNQPQHF.